The present entry profiles one TCR beta chain with its context. The CDR3 contains 12 residues. V lost 2 bases and J 10 bases, leaving 12 bases between the germline ends. This record comes from a study of blood T cell repertoires in COVID-19. Study as a whole: The United States, Italy and Spain were the sources of the acute and convalescent COVID-19 samples. Nucleic acid was either cDNA or gDNA, and it came from T cells, B-cell-depleted T cells, or PBMCs.

Original data processing: Amplification of reference gene primers was used by the study to estimate nucleated cell counts. Data came from immunoSEQ multiplex PCR; TCRdb stores just in-frame clones and leaves some out. The V and J calls and clone size were taken over from that table, and D and trimming were inferred from the DNA. The profile shows about 240,000 clones, 86% of them singletons. Patients of the Seattle cohort, enrolled during active infection, were followed longitudinally. Source material: peripheral blood. The chain has TRBV12-3 or TRBV12-4 and TRBJ2-7; D might be TRBD2 (6 bases). This TCR came from a woman aged 45-59 years with COVID-19, enrolled during active disease. Here the CDR3 DNA reads TGTGCCAGCAGTTTACCGGGAGTGGTACAGTACTTC. Its protein is CASSLPGVVQYF.